This record concerns one T cell receptor (beta chain) sequence. What it recognizes is unknown. The data were taken from a study of post-analysis software for immune sequencing data. Study information: Courses of disease covered relapsing-remitting, secondary progressive and progressive-relapsing multiple sclerosis. Regarding the study as a whole: With F measure, samples from one preparation batch clustered together strongly. Compared with controls, patients had more of 4 to 6 TRBV segments, including TRBV5-6, TRBV5-1 and TRBV20-1. The study found significantly lower normalized Chao1 diversity in multiple sclerosis patients than in controls.

TCR beta cDNA libraries included unique molecular identifiers. TCRdb used MiXCR to reprocess the PCR reads, holding one entry per CDR3 protein. Of roughly 870,000 distinct CDR3 sequences detected, approximately 53% appear once; the ten largest clones hold 4% to 5.5%. Germline V gene data show CDR1 as SGHRS and CDR2 as YFSETQ. CDR3 length: 15 residues. V lost 0 bases to trimming and J lost 0 bases, with 9 bases between them. V gene TRBV5-1 combines with J gene TRBJ1-1, with D unclear. Sequenced input: blood. This clonotype was obtained from a girl aged 10 to 17 with multiple sclerosis. This chain's CDR3 is CASSLEGNLNTEAFF. The CDR3 nucleotides are TGCGCCAGCAGCTTGGAGGGCAACCTGAACACTGAAGCTTTCTTT. Combining the CDR3 with reference TRBV5-1 and TRBJ1-1 gives the whole variable domain KAGVTQTPRYLIKTRGQQVTLSCSPISGHRSVSWYQQTPGQGLQFLFEYFSETQRNKGNFPGRFSGRQFSNSRSEMNVSTLELGDSALYLCASSLEGNLNTEAFFGQGTRLTVV.